Shown below are 31 T cell receptor beta chains from a single sample sequenced in a study of control samples from healthy donors and cancer patients. Repertoires were generated with immunoSEQ multiplex PCR, while TCRdb's copy carries only in-frame clones and drops some. Found here are 68,000 or so clones, about 83% of them singletons; the top ten hold 15% to 19%. Sequenced input: blood. The receptors were sampled from a man in his sixties in good health.

V usage is TRBV7-2 and J usage is TRBJ2-3; D might be TRBD2 (6 bases). CDR1 is SGHTA, CDR2 FQGNSA, per germline. The V end was cut by 8 bases, the J end by 3 bases, with 12 bases between. The CDR3 loop spans 13 amino acids. The CDR3 nucleotides read TGTGCCAGCCGGGAGTTGGGGACAGATACGCAGTATTTT. Its translation is CASRELGTDTQYF.

This clone was detected once. CDR3 protein: CASSPRGQTFQETQYF. Written as DNA, the CDR3 is TGTGCCAGCTCACCACGGGGACAAACCTTCCAAGAGACCCAGTACTTC. The rearrangement links TRBV18 to TRBJ2-5; tentatively, D is TRBD1 (6 bases). This CDR3 contains 16 residues. Germline V lookup: CDR1 KGHSH, CDR2 LQKENI. Trimming cost V 1 base and J 1 base, with 13 bases left between them.

The V gene is TRBV7-8, the J gene TRBJ2-7; maybe TRBD1 (5 bases). Between the trimmed V and J ends, which lost 4 bases and 3 bases, there was a span of 10 bases. This CDR3 has 13 residues. In germline, CDR1 is SGHVS, CDR2 FQNEAQ. CDR3 nucleotide sequence: TGTGCCAGCAGCTCAGACAGCTACTACGAGCAGTACTTC. This translates into CASSSDSYYEQYF.

This clone was observed a single time. This chain links TRBV27 with TRBJ2-7; the match to TRBD1 covers 8 bases. With 5 bases clipped from V and 4 bases from J, the junction kept 7 bases outside the gene matches. The CDR3 has 14 residues. CDR1 and CDR2 from the germline V gene are MNHEY and SMNVEV (reference sequence). CDR3 coding DNA: TGTGCCAGCAGTATCCGGGACAGGCTTTACGAGCAGTACTTC. Protein sequence: CASSIRDRLYEQYF.

This chain joins TRBV6-2 or TRBV6-3 and TRBJ1-5; D possibly corresponds to TRBD1 (5 bases). This CDR3 is built from 16 residues. Germline V gives CDR1 MNHEY, CDR2 SVGEGT. Trimming removed 4 bases at V and 7 bases at J, with 20 bases between. The CDR3 DNA is TGTGCCAGCAGTTCCCCCCCGGACAACCGCGCCCAGCCCCAGCATTTT. This codes for CASSSPPDNRAQPQHF.

The genes are TRBV18 and TRBJ2-5; 7 bases agree with TRBD2. This CDR3 has 14 residues. The trim removed 3 bases at V and 7 bases at J, leaving 8 bases unmatched. Germline V lookup: CDR1 KGHSH, CDR2 LQKENI. The chain's CDR3 is CASSPGSASGTQYF. CDR3 coding DNA: TGTGCCAGCTCACCTGGGAGTGCTAGCGGGACCCAGTACTTC.

This chain links TRBV4-1 with TRBJ1-1; possibly TRBD1 for D (5 bases). Trimming removed 0 bases at V and 7 bases at J, with 15 bases between. Germline assignment: CDR1 MGHRA and CDR2 YSYEKL. This CDR3 is built from 15 residues. The CDR3 DNA reads as TGCGCCAGCAGCCAAGATGGACGGACAACGGGTGAAGCTTTCTTT. Translation: CASSQDGRTTGEAFF.

The J gene is TRBJ2-7, the V gene TRBV18, with a possible D match to TRBD2 (5 bases). The CDR3 consists of 13 residues. V was pared by 5 bases and J by 6 bases, with 14 bases between. CDR1 is KGHSH and CDR2 is LQKENI in the germline V gene. CDR3 nucleotides: TGTGCCAGCTCATGGTCCCGGGATCCCGAGCAGTACTTC. It translates to CASSWSRDPEQYF.

This chain uses TRBV3-1 (or the pseudogene TRBV3-2) with TRBJ2-3; D tentatively fits TRBD1 or TRBD2 (5 bases each). V shed 2 bases and J shed 2 bases, with 20 bases lying between them. In germline, CDR1 is LGHDT, CDR2 YNNKEL (reference sequence). The length of the CDR3 is 18 residues. DNA of the CDR3: TGTGCCAGCAGCCAAAAGGCTCGCCGGGACCCAGACACAGATACGCAGTATTTT. It translates to CASSQKARRDPDTDTQYF.

This chain connects TRBV19 to TRBJ1-1, with no clear D. Trimming took off 4 bases at V and 2 bases at J, with 8 bases between the two ends. The CDR3 spans 13 residues. Germline loops: CDR1 LNHDA, CDR2 SQIVND (reference sequence). The CDR3 here is CASSKRENTEAFF. The CDR3 DNA follows: TGTGCCAGTAGTAAACGAGAAAACACTGAAGCTTTCTTT.

As regards this clone: The identical CDR3 is also encoded by other nucleotide sequences in the sample. The chain couples TRBV9 to TRBJ2-2; D ambiguous. The V end lost 0 bases, the J end lost 8 bases, and 5 bases lay between the germline ends. The germline CDR1 and CDR2 sequences are SGDLS and YYNGEE. The CDR3 runs to 12 residues. The CDR3 reads CASSVEGGELFF. For the CDR3, the DNA is TGTGCCAGCAGCGTAGAGGGTGGGGAGCTGTTTTTT.

This sequence joins TRBV30 and TRBJ1-2; tentatively, D is TRBD1 (5 bases). Trimming pared 2 bases from V and 3 bases from J, leaving 16 bases between. The CDR3 consists of 15 residues. Germline values: CDR1 GTSNPN, CDR2 SVGIG (reference sequence). CDR3 nucleotide sequence: TGTGCCTGGAGTCGTACCTTATGGGGGGACTATGGCTACACCTTC. Its translation: CAWSRTLWGDYGYTF.

The chain recombines TRBV7-2 with TRBJ2-3; no clear D. CDR3 length equals 15 residues. V lost 1 base, J lost 4 bases, and 12 bases lay in between. In germline, CDR1 is SGHTA, CDR2 FQGNSA. CDR3 coding DNA: TGTGCCAGCAGCTTAGAGTCGATACGAGCAGATACGCAGTATTTT. Translated, it gives CASSLESIRADTQYF.

This clone was counted only a few times. The gene calls are TRBV24-1 and TRBJ1-2, with a weak D call TRBD1 (6 bases). The CDR3 runs 12 residues. V lost 6 bases to trimming and J lost 8 bases, with 12 bases between them. Germline-derived CDR1 and CDR2 are KGHDR and SFDVKD. CDR3 sequence: CATSRGVGGYTF. The CDR3 DNA is TGTGCCACCAGTAGGGGGGTCGGAGGCTACACCTTC.

The genes are TRBV11-3 and TRBJ2-3, with unresolved D. From germline, CDR1 is SGHNT and CDR2 YENEEA. The CDR3 totals 12 residues. V dropped 5 bases and J dropped 9 bases, with 12 bases sitting between them. CDR3 in amino acids: CASSGSEDTQYF. For the CDR3, the DNA is TGTGCCAGCAGCGGATCCGAGGACACGCAGTATTTT.

As concerns this clone: The junction differs from germline at one of its ends, possibly a read error. The chain links TRBV19 to TRBJ1-6; the match to TRBD1 covers 10 bases. This CDR3 is built from 15 residues. Germline lookup yields CDR1 LNHDA and CDR2 SQIVND (reference sequence). The CDR3 nucleotides are TGTGCCAGTAGTCCCCAAGGACAGGGGGATTCACGCCTCCACTTT. This translates into CASSPQGQGDSRLHF.

The V call is TRBV7-6, the J call TRBJ2-3; either TRBD1 or TRBD2 may supply D (5 bases each). Germline-derived CDR1 and CDR2 are SGHVS and FNYEAQ. This CDR3 contains 17 residues. Trimming left V 3 bases short and J 4 bases short, with 20 bases between. The CDR3 here is CASSFHGASRGPDTQYF. DNA of the CDR3: TGTGCCAGCAGCTTTCACGGGGCTTCACGTGGCCCAGATACGCAGTATTTT.

This clone was picked up one time. J is TRBJ1-4 and V is TRBV30, with D perhaps matching TRBD1 (5 bases). Germline CDR1 GTSNPN, CDR2 SVGIG (reference sequence). V was trimmed by 3 bases and J by 7 bases, leaving 12 bases between them. The CDR3 sequence is 13 residues long. The CDR3 spells CAWSNIRGEKLFF. The CDR3 DNA is TGTGCCTGGAGCAACATTAGGGGTGAAAAACTGTTTTTT.

The chain is built from TRBV3-1 (or the pseudogene TRBV3-2) and TRBJ2-1; 8 bases map to TRBD2. The CDR3 contains 16 residues. Germline assignment: CDR1 LGHDT and CDR2 YNNKEL (reference sequence). The J segment lost 1 base and the V segment lost 4 bases, leaving 6 bases of the junction unmatched. The DNA of the CDR3 is TGTGCCAGCAGCCTAATAGCGGGAAGGTCCTACAATGAGCAGTTCTTC. It encodes CASSLIAGRSYNEQFF.

The J gene is TRBJ2-7, the V gene TRBV5-6; 11 nucleotides line up with TRBD2. Trimming cost V 2 bases and J 3 bases; bases outside gene matches: 1. The CDR3 loop spans 14 amino acids. Germline CDR1 SGHDT, CDR2 YYEEEE. CDR3 coding DNA: TGTGCCAGCAGCTTTGGGACTAGCGGCTACGAGCAGTACTTC. Translated, it gives CASSFGTSGYEQYF.

The V call is TRBV19, the J call TRBJ2-1, with 16 nucleotides matching TRBD2. V lost 6 bases, J lost 9 bases, and 8 bases stayed unmatched. The CDR3 is 16 residues long. CDR1 and CDR2 from the germline V gene are LNHDA and SQIVND (reference sequence). The CDR3 bases are TGTGCCAGTAGGCCGGGACTAGCGGGAGGGGAGGGTGAGCAGTTCTTC. It is translated as CASRPGLAGGEGEQFF. Drawing the rest from reference TRBV19 and TRBJ2-1, the complete variable domain is DGGITQSPKYLFRKEGQNVTLSCEQNLNHDAMYWYRQDPGQGLRLIYYSQIVNDFQKGDIAEGYSVSREKKESFPLTVTSAQKNPTAFYLCASRPGLAGGEGEQFFGPGTRLTVL.

The CDR3 nucleotides read TGTGCCAGCAGCAAGACAGGGACGTACCAAGAGACCCAGTACTTC. This codes for CASSKTGTYQETQYF. The V and J genes are TRBV21-1 and TRBJ2-5; TRBD1 was called by the table and not checked on the DNA. TRBV21-1 represents a pseudogene. The CDR3 covers 15 residues.

The chain joins TRBV6-1 to TRBJ1-2, with D possibly matching TRBD1 (5 bases). This CDR3 spans 21 amino acids. V was pared by 2 bases and J by 7 bases, with 35 bases between. CDR1 and CDR2 from the germline V gene are MNHNS and SASEGT. The CDR3 sequence: CASSELVYSIRLKDGRGGYTF. As DNA, the CDR3 is TGTGCCAGCAGTGAATTGGTGTATTCCATTCGGCTGAAGGACGGAAGGGGTGGCTACACCTTC.

The chain links TRBV5-4 to TRBJ1-6; 10 positions agree with TRBD1. Germline V CDR1 and CDR2: SGHNT, YYREEE (reference sequence). V shed 0 bases and J 6 bases; nucleotides not matched to a gene: 6. The CDR3 consists of 17 residues. CDR3 region: CASSLAPGQGINSPLHF. CDR3 sequence (DNA): TGTGCCAGCAGCTTGGCGCCGGGACAGGGGATTAATTCACCCCTCCACTTT.

The chain recombines TRBV5-8 with TRBJ2-4, with TRBD1 identical over 10 bases. The V gene's germline CDR1 is SGHTS and CDR2 YDEGEE. V shed 0 bases and J 15 bases; nucleotides not matched to a gene: 9. CDR3 length: 14 amino acids. The CDR3 reads CASSLDRQGALTYF. The CDR3 region has the DNA TGTGCCAGCAGCTTGGACCGACAGGGGGCCTTGACGTACTTC. The complete variable domain, with remaining parts taken from reference TRBV5-8 and TRBJ2-4, reads EAGVTQSPTHLIKTRGQQATLRCSPISGHTSVYWYQQALGLGLQFLLWYDEGEERNRGNFPPRFSGRQFPNYSSELNVNALELEDSALYLCASSLDRQGALTYFGAGTRLSVL.

The V and J genes are TRBV7-2 and TRBJ1-5, with a possible D match to TRBD1 (6 bases). The CDR3 is made up of 15 amino acids. Trimming shortened V by 0 bases and J by 4 bases, and 10 bases separated the two germline ends. Per germline, CDR1 SGHTA and CDR2 FQGNSA. DNA for the CDR3: TGTGCCAGCAGCTTAGCACAGGGCCCGAATCAGCCCCAGCATTTT. This translates into CASSLAQGPNQPQHF. The variable domain in full, with the rest retrieved from reference TRBV7-2 and TRBJ1-5, is GAGVSQSPSNKVTEKGKDVELRCDPISGHTALYWYRQSLGQGLEFLIYFQGNSAPDKSGLPSDRFSAERTGGSVSTLTIQRTQQEDSAVYLCASSLAQGPNQPQHFGDGTRLSIL.

The J gene is TRBJ2-1, the V gene TRBV18; D not resolved. V gave up 4 bases and J gave up 5 bases, with 9 bases separating them. The CDR3 spans 13 residues. Germline V gene data show CDR1 as KGHSH and CDR2 as LQKENI. The CDR3 protein is CASSLSRNNEQFF. The CDR3 DNA reads as TGTGCCAGCTCACTATCTCGAAACAATGAGCAGTTCTTC.

The chain joins TRBV20-1 to TRBJ2-5, with D perhaps matching TRBD1 (6 bases). Trimming removed 3 bases at V and 5 bases at J, with 13 bases between. Looked up from germline, CDR1 is DFQATT and CDR2 is SNEGSKA (reference sequence). CDR3 length: 13 amino acids. CDR3 nucleotide sequence: TGCAGTGCTAGTGTGGGGGCTTGGGAGACCCAGTACTTC. Amino acids: CSASVGAWETQYF.

The V and J genes are TRBV4-1 and TRBJ1-4; D not resolved. Trimming removed 4 bases from V and 2 bases from J, with 14 bases in between. The CDR3 consists of 16 residues. Germline CDR1 MGHRA, CDR2 YSYEKL. CDR3: CASSPRIQDTNEKLFF. CDR3 DNA sequence: TGCGCCAGCAGCCCTAGGATCCAGGATACTAATGAAAAACTGTTTTTT.

The chain recombines TRBV28 with TRBJ1-1; unclear D gene. V gave up 3 bases and J gave up 1 base, with 9 bases separating them. The CDR3 spans 14 residues. Germline lookup yields CDR1 MDHEN and CDR2 SYDVKM. CDR3 region: CASSLRRRNTEAFF. DNA for the CDR3: TGTGCCAGCAGTTTGAGACGCAGGAACACTGAAGCTTTCTTT.

This clone has a handful of counts. This chain links TRBV15 with TRBJ1-1, with D unclear. The CDR3 consists of 13 residues. V gave up 0 bases and J gave up 1 base, with 3 bases separating them. Germline V gene lookup returns CDR1 LNHNV and CDR2 YYDKDF (reference sequence). The CDR3 is CATSREKNTEAFF. The CDR3 coding sequence is TGTGCCACCAGCAGAGAAAAGAACACTGAAGCTTTCTTT.